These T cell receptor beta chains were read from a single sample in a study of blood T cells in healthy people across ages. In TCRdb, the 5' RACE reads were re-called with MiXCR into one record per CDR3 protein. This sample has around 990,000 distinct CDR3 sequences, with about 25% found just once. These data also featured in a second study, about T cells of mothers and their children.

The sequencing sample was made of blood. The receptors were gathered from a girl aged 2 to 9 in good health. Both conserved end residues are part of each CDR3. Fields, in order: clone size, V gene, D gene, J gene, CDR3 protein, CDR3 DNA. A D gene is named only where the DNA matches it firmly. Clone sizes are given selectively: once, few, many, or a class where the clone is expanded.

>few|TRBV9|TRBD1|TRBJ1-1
CASSRETGVPEAFF
TGTGCCAGCAGCAGGGAAACAGGGGTCCCTGAAGCTTTCTTT
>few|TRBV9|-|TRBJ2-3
CASSVDGGEDTQYF
TGTGCCAGCAGCGTAGACGGGGGTGAAGATACGCAGTATTTT
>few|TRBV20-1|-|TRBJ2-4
CSARSFQGLAKNIQYF
TGCAGTGCTAGATCGTTCCAGGGTTTAGCCAAAAACATTCAGTACTTC
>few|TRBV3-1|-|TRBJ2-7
CASSQDKCGTDPF
TGTGCCAGCAGCCAAGATAAGTGCGGGACAGACCCTTTC
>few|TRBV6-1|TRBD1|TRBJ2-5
CASTPRTGRETQYF
TGTGCCAGCACCCCTCGGACAGGACGGGAGACCCAGTACTTC
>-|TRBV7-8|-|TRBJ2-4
CASSLVGESGWYF
TGTGCCAGCAGCTTAGTTGGGGAGTCTGGTTGGTACTTC
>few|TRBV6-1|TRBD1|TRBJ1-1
CASSRRGGQGAENTEAFF
TGTGCCAGCAGCCGACGGGGGGGACAGGGGGCGGAGAACACTGAAGCTTTCTTT
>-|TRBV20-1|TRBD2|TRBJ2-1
CSAPGLAGDDEQFF
TGCAGTGCGCCGGGACTAGCGGGAGATGATGAGCAGTTCTTC
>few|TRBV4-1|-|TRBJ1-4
CASSRKMAGGVNEKLFF
TGCGCCAGCAGCCGAAAGATGGCTGGGGGGGTAAATGAAAAACTGTTTTTT
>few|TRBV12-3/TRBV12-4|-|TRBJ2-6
CASSPRDTGSSGANVLTF
TGTGCCAGCAGTCCCCGGGACACAGGATCCTCTGGGGCCAACGTCCTGACTTTC
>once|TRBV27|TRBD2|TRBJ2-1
CTSVSGTSGSNEQFF
TGTACCAGCGTCTCAGGGACTAGCGGTAGCAACGAGCAGTTCTTC
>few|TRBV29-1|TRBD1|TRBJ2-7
CSVGTGSDEQYF
TGCAGCGTTGGGACAGGGAGTGACGAGCAGTACTTC
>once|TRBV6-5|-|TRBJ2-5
CASSWERQSQETQYF
TGTGCCAGCAGTTGGGAACGACAGTCCCAAGAGACCCAGTACTTC
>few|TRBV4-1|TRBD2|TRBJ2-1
CASSPIAGGKNEQFF
TGCGCCAGCAGCCCGATAGCGGGGGGGAAGAATGAGCAGTTCTTC
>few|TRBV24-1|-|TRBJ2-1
CATSDRRKGNEQFF
TGTGCCACCAGTGATCGCCGAAAGGGGAATGAGCAGTTCTTC
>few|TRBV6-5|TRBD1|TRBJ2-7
CASSYSSETGGRGLYEQYF
TGTGCCAGTAGTTACTCTTCCGAGACAGGGGGCAGAGGTCTCTACGAGCAGTACTTC
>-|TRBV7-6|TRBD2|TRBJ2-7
CASSPARTSGIYEQCF
TGTGCCAGCAGCCCAGCCCGGACTAGCGGGATCTACGAGCAGTGCTTC
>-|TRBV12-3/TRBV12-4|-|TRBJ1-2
CASSLEGPPRELYTF
TGTGCCAGCAGTTTAGAAGGCCCCCCACGAGAGCTCTACACCTTC
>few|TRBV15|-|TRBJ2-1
CATSRVTNNEQFF
TGTGCCACCAGCAGAGTGACGAACAACGAGCAGTTCTTC
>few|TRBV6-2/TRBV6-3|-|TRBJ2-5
CASFRAGPHGTQYF
TGTGCCAGCTTTAGGGCGGGACCCCATGGAACCCAGTACTTC
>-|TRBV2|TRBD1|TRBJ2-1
CASRFGTGASNEQFF
TGTGCCAGCAGATTCGGGACAGGGGCCAGCAATGAGCAGTTCTTC
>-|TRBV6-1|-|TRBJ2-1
CASSPTMNSYNEQFF
TGTGCCAGCAGCCCCACTATGAACTCCTACAATGAGCAGTTCTTC
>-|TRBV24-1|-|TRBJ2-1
CATSDVLVRDGALDEQFF
TGTGCCACCAGTGATGTCCTTGTCCGGGACGGGGCTTTGGATGAGCAGTTCTTC
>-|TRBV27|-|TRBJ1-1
CASRDSLGAWTEAFF
TGTGCCAGCAGGGATTCGTTGGGGGCATGGACTGAAGCTTTCTTT
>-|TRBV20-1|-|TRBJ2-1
CSVRAGLYNEQFF
TGCAGTGTTCGGGCAGGGCTTTACAATGAGCAGTTCTTC
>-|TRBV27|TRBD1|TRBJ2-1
CASSPQGQGGYNEQFF
TGTGCCAGCAGTCCCCAGGGACAGGGTGGATACAATGAGCAGTTCTTC
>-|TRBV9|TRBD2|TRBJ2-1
CASSVERGDEQFF
TGTGCCAGCAGCGTAGAGCGGGGGGATGAGCAGTTCTTC
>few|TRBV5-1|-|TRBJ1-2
CASSLGGQIYGYTF
TGCGCCAGCAGCTTGGGAGGACAGATCTATGGCTACACCTTC
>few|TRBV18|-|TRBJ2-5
CASSMAEKTQYF
TGTGCCAGCTCTATGGCTGAGAAGACCCAGTACTTC
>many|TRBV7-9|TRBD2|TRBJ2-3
CASSSGLAGVTDTQYF
TGTGCCAGCAGCTCCGGACTAGCGGGGGTCACAGATACGCAGTATTTT
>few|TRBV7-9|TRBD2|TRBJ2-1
CASSLAGSASGDNEQFF
TGTGCCAGCAGCTTAGCGGGGTCGGCTAGCGGAGACAATGAGCAGTTCTTC
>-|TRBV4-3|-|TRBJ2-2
CASSQDVSSLSGELFF
TGCGCCAGCAGCCAAGATGTCTCTAGTTTAAGCGGGGAGCTGTTTTTT
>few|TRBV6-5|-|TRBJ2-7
CASSYSESSYEQYF
TGTGCCAGCAGTTACTCCGAGAGCTCCTACGAGCAGTACTTC
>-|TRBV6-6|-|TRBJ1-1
CASSYEGADTEAFF
TGTGCCAGCAGTTACGAAGGGGCTGACACTGAAGCTTTCTTT
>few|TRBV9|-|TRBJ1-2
CASSGQGISNYGYTF
TGTGCCAGCAGCGGCCAGGGTATTAGTAACTATGGCTACACCTTC
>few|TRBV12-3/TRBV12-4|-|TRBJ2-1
CASSFRAVLSKGSYNEQFF
TGTGCCAGCAGTTTCAGGGCGGTACTCAGCAAGGGCTCCTACAATGAGCAGTTCTTC
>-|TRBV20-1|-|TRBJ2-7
CSASGLGFEQYF
TGCAGTGCTAGCGGCTTGGGGTTCGAGCAGTACTTC
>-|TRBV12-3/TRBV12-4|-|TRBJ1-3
CASSFTGWRNTIYF
TGTGCCAGCAGTTTTACGGGGTGGAGAAACACCATATATTTT
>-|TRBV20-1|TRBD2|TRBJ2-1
CSAVGTSGNNEQFF
TGCAGTGCCGTGGGGACTAGCGGAAACAATGAGCAGTTCTTC
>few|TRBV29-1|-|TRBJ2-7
CSVGTPFGEQYF
TGCAGCGTGGGGACTCCCTTCGGGGAGCAGTACTTC
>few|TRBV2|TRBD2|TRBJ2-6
CASLSGGASGANVLTF
TGTGCCAGCCTTTCCGGGGGGGCCTCTGGGGCCAACGTCCTGACTTTC
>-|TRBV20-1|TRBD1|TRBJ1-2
CSASTQGARSGGYTF
TGCAGTGCTTCAACTCAGGGGGCGAGGTCGGGTGGCTACACCTTC